The 6 T cell receptor beta chains below all came from one sample that was sequenced in a study of technical replicates of blood from a handful of donors. Assay used: immunoSEQ multiplex PCR; TCRdb lists only in-frame clones, some missing. This table holds roughly 61,000 clones, around 97% found once. Sequenced sample: T cells isolated from PBMCs. These receptors all stem from a human donor in good health.

This clone was recorded only once. This CDR3 is also generated by other DNA sequences in the sample. The chain uses TRBV6-5 and TRBJ1-3; 8 bases are a match to TRBD1. The germline CDR1 and CDR2 sequences are MNHEY and SVGAGI. The V gene end was trimmed by 2 bases and the J gene end by 5 bases; junction bases not matched to a gene: 2. The CDR3 consists of 14 residues. This chain's CDR3 is CASSYQGARNTIYF. For the CDR3, the DNA is TGTGCCAGCAGTTACCAGGGGGCAAGAAACACCATATATTTT.

The chain couples TRBV30 to TRBJ1-1; D may be TRBD1 (6 bases). This CDR3 contains 13 residues. Deletions cut 1 base from V and 11 bases from J, with 17 bases between. Germline V gene data show CDR1 as GTSNPN and CDR2 as SVGIG (reference sequence). The CDR3 bases are TGTGCCTGGAGTGCAGACAGGTCCACAAGGGCTTTCTTT. Protein: CAWSADRSTRAFF.

The genes are TRBV7-8 and TRBJ2-2; the match to TRBD1 covers 10 bases. CDR1 is SGHVS and CDR2 is FQNEAQ in the germline V gene. V dropped 11 bases and J dropped 0; count of bases not matched to a gene: 3. CDR3 length: 14 residues. Here the CDR3 DNA reads TGTGCCGGGACAGGGGCTCCGAACACCGGGGAGCTGTTTTTT. It specifies CAGTGAPNTGELFF.

The chain links TRBV4-1 to TRBJ2-5; 14 bases are shared with TRBD2. Germline trimming cut 1 base from V and 2 bases from J; bases unmatched to any gene: 9. Per the germline V gene, CDR1 is MGHRA and CDR2 is YSYEKL. CDR3 length: 19 residues. This CDR3 is CASSQAPGTSGSLQETQYF. CDR3 nucleotide sequence: TGCGCCAGCAGCCAAGCCCCCGGGACTAGCGGGAGCTTACAAGAGACCCAGTACTTC.

The CDR3 bases are TGTGCCAGCAGTCTTAGCGAGAGCTCCTACGAGCAGTACTTC. This sequence encodes CASSLSESSYEQYF. The chain combines TRBV9 with TRBJ2-7; D perhaps matches TRBD2 (5 bases). CDR3 length: 14 residues. Germline loops: CDR1 SGDLS, CDR2 YYNGEE. V lost 5 bases to trimming and J lost 0 bases, with 12 bases between them.

This chain links TRBV5-1 with TRBJ2-7; no firm D call. V shed 6 bases and J shed 0 bases, with 10 bases lying between them. The germline V gene has CDR1 SGHRS and CDR2 YFSETQ. This CDR3 contains 13 residues. The CDR3 sequence is CASTGITSYEQYF. The CDR3 DNA sequence: TGCGCCAGCACGGGTATAACCTCCTACGAGCAGTACTTC.